The 28 T cell receptor beta chains below all came from one sample that was sequenced in a study of blood T cell repertoires in COVID-19. Assay: immunoSEQ multiplex PCR; the TCRdb copy retains only in-frame clones and omits some. Of over 20,000 clones in the sample, approximately 74% were seen once. The sequencing input was peripheral blood. The receptors were sampled from a middle-aged man with COVID-19, enrolled during active disease.

The chain has TRBV6-5 and TRBJ1-1, with a tentative D call TRBD1 (5 bases). This CDR3 is 14 amino acids long. The V gene lost 6 bases and the J gene lost 1 base, with 12 bases spanning the gap. The germline V gene encodes CDR1 MNHEY and CDR2 SVGAGI. CDR3 sequence: CASREGMENTEAFF. The CDR3 bases are TGTGCCAGCAGGGAGGGGATGGAGAACACTGAAGCTTTCTTT.

J is TRBJ2-2 and V is TRBV7-3, with D perhaps TRBD2 (6 bases). The CDR3 totals 15 residues. V was trimmed by 3 bases and J by 0 bases, leaving 8 bases between them. Germline CDR1 SGHTA, CDR2 FQGTGA. CDR3 sequence: CASSFPGANTGELFF. CDR3 DNA: TGTGCCAGCAGCTTTCCGGGGGCGAACACCGGGGAGCTGTTTTTT.

The CDR3, as DNA: TGTGCCAGCAGTTACTCTAATAATCGGGTTGCTGAAGCTTTCTTT. It is translated as CASSYSNNRVAEAFF. This rearrangement joins TRBV6-5 to TRBJ1-1; D gene unclear. V shed 0 bases and J shed 6 bases, with 14 bases lying between them. The germline V gene has CDR1 MNHEY and CDR2 SVGAGI. The CDR3 totals 15 residues.

The rearrangement links TRBV2 to TRBJ2-1; the D gene is possibly TRBD1 (5 bases). CDR3 length equals 13 residues. Germline-derived CDR1 and CDR2 are SNHLY and FYNNEI. Trimming stripped 6 bases from V and 6 bases from J, with 12 bases between. The CDR3 spells CASRLGQGNEQFF. In DNA, the CDR3 is TGTGCCAGCAGATTAGGGCAGGGCAATGAGCAGTTCTTC.

J is TRBJ2-2 and V is TRBV7-9; 8 positions agree with TRBD1. Germline CDR1 and CDR2: SEHNR and FQNEAQ (reference sequence). V lost 3 bases to trimming and J lost 5 bases; unmatched junction nucleotides: 5. This CDR3 has 15 amino acids. The CDR3 bases are TGTGCCAGCAGCTTGAATACAGGGGGGACCGGGGAGCTGTTTTTT. This sequence encodes CASSLNTGGTGELFF.

V is TRBV5-1 and J is TRBJ2-5, with 7 positions matching TRBD1. CDR3 size: 15 residues. Germline CDR1 reads SGHRS; CDR2 reads YFSETQ. The trim removed 4 bases at V and 5 bases at J, leaving 11 bases unmatched. In DNA form, the CDR3 reads TGCGCCAGCAGCCTAGGGCAAGGGGGCGGGGAGACCCAGTACTTC. It translates to CASSLGQGGGETQYF.

CDR3 sequence: CASSFGTEKNIQYF. In nucleotides, the CDR3 is TGTGCCAGCAGCTTTGGGACAGAAAAAAACATTCAGTACTTC. This chain links TRBV7-8 with TRBJ2-4; 7 bases map to TRBD1. V dropped 3 bases and J dropped 4; count of bases not matched to a gene: 3. The CDR3 consists of 14 residues. Looked up from germline, CDR1 is SGHVS and CDR2 is FQNEAQ.

This clone was observed a single time. V is TRBV7-9 and J is TRBJ2-5; TRBD1 agrees at 10 bases. Germline V CDR1 and CDR2: SEHNR, FQNEAQ (reference sequence). This CDR3 has 17 amino acids. After removal of 2 bases from V and 3 bases from J, the junction contained 9 bases not matched to a gene. The CDR3 sequence is CASSLRGSGQGKETQYF. The CDR3 nucleotides are TGTGCCAGCAGCTTAAGGGGCTCGGGACAGGGGAAAGAGACCCAGTACTTC. The full variable domain, its missing parts supplied by reference TRBV7-9 and TRBJ2-5, is DTGVSQNPRHKITKRGQNVTFRCDPISEHNRLYWYRQTLGQGPEFLTYFQNEAQLEKSRLLSDRFSAERPKGSFSTLEIQRTEQGDSAMYLCASSLRGSGQGKETQYFGPGTRLLVL.

This clone appeared a few times. The rearrangement links TRBV4-2 to TRBJ2-7; 11 bases match TRBD2. This CDR3 spans 18 amino acids. V gave up 4 bases and J gave up 0 bases; unmatched junction bases: 11. CDR1 and CDR2 from the germline V gene are LGHNA and YNFKEQ. The CDR3 sequence: CASSPSLAGGRSSYEQYF. CDR3 in DNA: TGTGCCAGCAGCCCGTCTCTAGCGGGAGGCAGGAGCTCCTACGAGCAGTACTTC.

As for this clone: No DNA is shown, since the ends of the CDR3 on it are uncertain; the CDR3 is the one TCRdb lists. The rearrangement uses TRBV12-2 and TRBJ1-3; the D call of TRBD1 is as the table states it, not checked on the DNA. TRBV12-2 is a recognized pseudogene. The CDR3 sequence runs 17 residues, both termini included. CDR3 residues: CASRGRQGVGIGNTIYF.

The chain uses TRBV19 and TRBJ1-2; 7 bases agree with TRBD1. The CDR3 is made up of 10 amino acids. V dropped 10 bases and J dropped 12; count of bases not matched to a gene: 8. CDR1 is LNHDA and CDR2 is SQIVND in the germline V gene (reference sequence). CDR3 sequence reads: CANDREKDTF. The CDR3 DNA is TGTGCCAATGACAGGGAGAAAGACACCTTC.

This clone was recorded only once. The chain carries TRBV6-5 and TRBJ2-7; 9 bases agree with TRBD2. Germline lookup yields CDR1 MNHEY and CDR2 SVGAGI. V trimming: 6 bases; J trimming: 0 bases; junction bases outside the gene matches: 3. The CDR3 length is 14 residues. In DNA form, the CDR3 reads TGTGCCAGCAGCATAGCGGGAGTCTCCTACGAGCAGTACTTC. It codes for CASSIAGVSYEQYF.

V gene TRBV11-3 combines with J gene TRBJ1-2; 8 bases fit TRBD1. Trimming took 0 bases from V and 3 from J; bases not matched to a gene: 3. Looked up from germline, CDR1 is SGHNT and CDR2 is YENEEA. This CDR3 is 15 amino acids long. The CDR3 sequence: CASSLDQGADYGYTF. The CDR3 nucleotides are TGTGCCAGCAGCTTAGATCAGGGGGCGGACTATGGCTACACCTTC.

The V and J genes are TRBV6-5 and TRBJ2-7; 13 nucleotides align to TRBD2. The CDR3 consists of 15 residues. CDR1 MNHEY and CDR2 SVGAGI come from the germline V gene. The V segment lost 6 bases and the J segment 2 bases; nucleotides outside the gene matches: 4. The CDR3 nucleotides read TGTGCCAGCAGGAAGACTAGCGGGGGGCCCTACGAGCAGTACTTC. It translates to CASRKTSGGPYEQYF.

The chain has TRBV10-3 and TRBJ1-1; D possibly corresponds to TRBD1 (5 bases). Germline CDR1 reads ENHRY; CDR2 reads SYGVKD. The CDR3 consists of 13 residues. As DNA, the CDR3 is TGTGCGGTTCGACCGGGGGGTGAGACTGAAGCTTTCTTT. It specifies CAVRPGGETEAFF.

This chain uses TRBV7-9 with TRBJ1-1, with a possible D match to TRBD1 (5 bases). Per germline, CDR1 SEHNR and CDR2 FQNEAQ (reference sequence). This CDR3 is 15 amino acids long. V lost 1 base and J lost 0, with 9 bases in between. DNA of the CDR3: TGTGCCAGCAGCTTAGGGCGGACAATGAACACTGAAGCTTTCTTT. Its translation is CASSLGRTMNTEAFF.

This clone came up a few times. The J gene is TRBJ2-7, the V gene TRBV5-1, with 7 bases matching TRBD2. The ends lost 0 bases at V and 5 bases at J; junction bases unmatched: 2. The CDR3 runs 13 residues. CDR1 is SGHRS, CDR2 YFSETQ, per germline. CDR3: CASSLGLANEQYF. CDR3 coding DNA: TGCGCCAGCAGCTTGGGACTAGCAAACGAGCAGTACTTC.

CDR3 sequence (DNA): TGTGCCAGCAGTTTCAACAAGATACAAGCTTTCTTT. This gives the protein CASSFNKIQAFF. This chain uses TRBV12-3 or TRBV12-4 with TRBJ1-1; no clear D. V was trimmed by 3 bases and J by 9 bases, leaving 11 bases between them. The CDR3 spans 12 residues.

This clone showed up just a few times. The chain links TRBV24-1 to TRBJ2-1; D perhaps matches TRBD2 (6 bases). The CDR3 length is 16 residues. Trimming took 4 bases from V and 0 from J, leaving 12 bases between them. Germline V gives CDR1 KGHDR, CDR2 SFDVKD. CDR3 bases: TGTGCCACCAGTGAGGAGGGCAGAAGCTCCTACAATGAGCAGTTCTTC. It is translated as CATSEEGRSSYNEQFF.

This clone was recorded a few times. The CDR3 spells CASSLGSGRYNEQFF. CDR3 DNA sequence: TGTGCCAGCAGCTTGGGTAGCGGGCGGTACAATGAGCAGTTCTTC. The chain uses TRBV5-4 and TRBJ2-1; 7 bases align to TRBD2. The junction had 4 bases not matched to a gene; V was cut back by 0 bases and J by 4 bases. This CDR3 contains 15 residues. The germline gives CDR1 SGHNT, CDR2 YYREEE (reference sequence).

The gene calls are TRBV19 and TRBJ1-2; TRBD1 matches at 7 bases. The CDR3 length is 13 residues. In germline, CDR1 is LNHDA, CDR2 SQIVND (reference sequence). The V segment lost 7 bases and the J segment 4 bases; nucleotides outside the gene matches: 6. The DNA for the CDR3 is TGTGCCAGTAACCCGACAGGGCCCTATGGCTACACCTTC. As protein: CASNPTGPYGYTF.

The V call is TRBV7-2, the J call TRBJ2-1; a weak D match, TRBD2 (6 bases). Looked up from germline, CDR1 is SGHTA and CDR2 is FQGNSA. The CDR3 covers 13 residues. Trimming stripped 0 bases from V and 10 bases from J, with 10 bases between. CDR3 nucleotides: TGTGCCAGCAGCTTAGCGTGGGGGGACGAGCAGTTCTTC. It translates to CASSLAWGDEQFF.

The genes are TRBV16 and TRBJ1-1, with TRBD1 matching 7 bases. Per the germline V gene, CDR1 is KGHSY and CDR2 is FQNENV. CDR3 size: 14 residues. V was clipped by 4 bases and J by 5 bases; unmatched bases: 7. The CDR3 bases are TGTGCCAGCAGCCCGAACAGGGGAAGAACTGAAGCTTTCTTT. Amino acids: CASSPNRGRTEAFF.

The chain combines TRBV5-6 with TRBJ2-1; possible D gene TRBD2, 5 bases. Per germline, CDR1 SGHDT and CDR2 YYEEEE. V lost 8 bases and J 2 bases, leaving 11 bases between the germline ends. This CDR3 comprises 13 residues. CDR3 DNA sequence: TGTGCCAGTAACGGGAACCCCTACAATGAGCAGTTCTTC. It translates to CASNGNPYNEQFF.

V gene TRBV6-2 or TRBV6-3 combines with J gene TRBJ2-1, with 7 bases lining up with TRBD2. V was clipped by 2 bases and J by 5 bases; unmatched bases: 6. The CDR3 consists of 15 residues. Germline V gene lookup returns CDR1 MNHEY and CDR2 SVGEGT. CDR3 nucleotide sequence: TGTGCCAGCAGTTACGTTCCTAGCGGAAACAATGAGCAGTTCTTC. Translating gives CASSYVPSGNNEQFF.

The V gene is TRBV6-1, the J gene TRBJ2-1; D is possibly TRBD1 (5 bases). The V gene's germline CDR1 is MNHNS and CDR2 SASEGT. The CDR3 has 15 residues. Trimming took off 3 bases at V and 4 bases at J, with 13 bases between the two ends. CDR3 DNA: TGTGCCAGCAGTGAGGCCCAGGGTGGGTACAATGAGCAGTTCTTC. Protein: CASSEAQGGYNEQFF.

V is TRBV12-3 or TRBV12-4 and J is TRBJ1-3; no reliable D call. Trimming pared 3 bases from V and 2 bases from J, leaving 5 bases between. The length of the CDR3 is 13 residues. The CDR3 nucleotides read TGTGCCAGCAGTTTGGGAGCTGGAAACACCATATATTTT. Its translation is CASSLGAGNTIYF.

The rearrangement links TRBV29-1 to TRBJ1-3; no reliable D call. From germline, CDR1 is SQVTM and CDR2 ANQGSEA. This CDR3 comprises 12 residues. V was trimmed by 6 bases and J by 1 base, leaving 7 bases between them. In DNA form, the CDR3 reads TGCAGCGTACAGTTATCTGGAAACACCATATATTTT. This codes for CSVQLSGNTIYF.